The clone carrying this T cell receptor beta chain was seen at least ten times. This sample is drawn from a study of human T cells and chemical hapten exposure. As to time point: patch test 2, 6 weeks after DPC sensitization. The sample's treatment: therapeutic diphenylcyclopropenone sensitization with weekly scalp DPC. TCRdb called the RACE reads again in MiXCR, with one record for every CDR3 protein. There are approximately 95,000 distinct CDR3 sequences in the sample; approximately 10% occur only once, and 3.2% lies in the top ten. CDR3 length: 14 residues. Trimming took 3 bases from V and 1 from J, leaving 7 bases between them. The germline gives CDR1 SGHAT, CDR2 FQNNGV.

This rearrangement joins TRBV11-2 to TRBJ2-1; D is undetermined. The source was whole blood, collected in connection with sensitization to the hapten diphenylcyclopropenone (DPC). This sequence was found in a woman aged 40 to 55 with alopecia areata. Some clones in this sample may be carry-over from other donors' samples. In nucleotides, the CDR3 is TGTGCCAGCAGCTTCTTCGGTTCCTACAATGAGCAGTTCTTC. Its protein product is CASSFFGSYNEQFF.